Listed below are T cell receptor beta chains from one sample, sequenced in a study of glioma-infiltrating T cells after dendritic cell vaccination. Sequenced by immunoSEQ multiplex PCR; TCRdb stores in-frame clones only, minus some. This sample yields over 55,000 clones, of which about four fifths are seen a single time; roughly 7.9% belongs to the top ten. The input for sequencing was blood, taken before dendritic cell vaccination. Receptors originate from a human donor with glioblastoma. The CDR3 runs from the conserved cysteine through the conserved F or W. The D gene is left open where the match is weak. Clone sizes are given selectively: once, few, many, or a class where the clone is expanded.

v_call,j_call,clone_size,d_call,cdr3_nt,cdr3_aa
TRBV7-2,TRBJ2-5,-,TRBD2,TGTGCCAGCAGCTTAGGGGCCTCTAGCGGGGGTACGAAGACCCAGTACTTC,CASSLGASSGGTKTQYF
TRBV19,TRBJ1-5,-,-,TGTGCCAGTAGTAGCGAACAGCACAATCAGCCCCAGCATTTT,CASSSEQHNQPQHF
TRBV2,TRBJ2-7,-,TRBD1,TGTGCCAGCAGTAGTGACAGGGACGACGTTGAGCAGTACTTC,CASSSDRDDVEQYF
TRBV11-2,TRBJ1-1,-,TRBD1,TGTGCCAGCAGCTTCATCGGGACAGGTACTGAAGCTTTCTTT,CASSFIGTGTEAFF
TRBV9,TRBJ1-1,-,-,TGTGCCAGCAGCGCTCTACAGGGAGAAAACACTGAAGCTTTCTTT,CASSALQGENTEAFF
TRBV6-5,TRBJ1-1,-,-,TGTGCCAGCATCAAGACCCAGGGCGTCACTGAAGCTTTCTTT,CASIKTQGVTEAFF
TRBV5-1,TRBJ2-6,-,-,TGCGCCAGCAGCTTGGCGGGAATAGGTGGGGCCAACGTCCTGACTTTC,CASSLAGIGGANVLTF
TRBV5-1,TRBJ1-2,-,TRBD1,TGCGCCAGCAGCAGGACAGGGGGCGCGGATGGCTACACCTTC,CASSRTGGADGYTF
TRBV6-5,TRBJ2-1,-,TRBD2,TGTGCCAGCAGTAAGCGGGGGGGCATGAATGAGCAGTTCTTC,CASSKRGGMNEQFF
TRBV7-2,TRBJ1-6,-,-,TGTGCCAGCAGCACCAGGGGACCCTATAATTCACCCCTCCACTTT,CASSTRGPYNSPLHF
TRBV6-1,TRBJ2-2,-,TRBD1,TGTGCCAGCAGTAGACCGGGACAGGGGGCCGGGGAGCTGTTTTTT,CASSRPGQGAGELFF
TRBV30,TRBJ2-1,-,TRBD2,TGTGCCGGGAGAGGGGTAGCGGGGGGGGGTGGTGAGCAGTTCTTC,CAGRGVAGGGGEQFF
TRBV6-1,TRBJ1-6,once,-,TGTGCCAGCAGTGAAATTGGCAGGGCAACCTATAATTCACCCCTCCACTTT,CASSEIGRATYNSPLHF